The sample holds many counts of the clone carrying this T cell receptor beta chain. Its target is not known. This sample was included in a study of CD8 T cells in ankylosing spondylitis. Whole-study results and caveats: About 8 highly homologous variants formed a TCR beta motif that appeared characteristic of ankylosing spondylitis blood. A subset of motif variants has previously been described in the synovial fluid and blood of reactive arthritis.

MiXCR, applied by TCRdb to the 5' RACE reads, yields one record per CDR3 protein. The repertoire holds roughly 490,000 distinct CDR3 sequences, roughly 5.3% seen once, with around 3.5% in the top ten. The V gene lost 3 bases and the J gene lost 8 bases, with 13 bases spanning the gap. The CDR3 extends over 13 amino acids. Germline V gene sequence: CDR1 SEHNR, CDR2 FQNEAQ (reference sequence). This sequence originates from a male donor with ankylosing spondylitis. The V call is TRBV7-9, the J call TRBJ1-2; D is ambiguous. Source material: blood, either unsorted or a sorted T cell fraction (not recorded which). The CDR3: CASSFLQGNGYTF. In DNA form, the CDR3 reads TGTGCCAGCAGCTTTTTACAAGGCAACGGCTACACCTTC.